The rows below give T cell receptor beta chains drawn from one sample of a study of early T cells in non-severe SARS-CoV-2 infection. Each CDR3 protein is one row after TCRdb ran MiXCR on the 5' RACE reads. This table has 90,000 or so distinct CDR3 sequences, around 14% appearing once. Sequencing was carried out using whole blood. These receptors were obtained from an adult who was a healthcare worker with PCR-confirmed SARS-CoV-2 infection or an uninfected control (not recorded which). The CDR3 runs from the conserved cysteine through the conserved F or W. The D gene is left open where the match is weak. Clone sizes are given selectively: once, few, many, or a class where the clone is expanded.

CDR3aa	v_gene	abundance	len	d_gene
CASSLGQRENSPLHF	TRBV7-9	-	15	-
CASSGPSSDYEQYF	TRBV18	-	14	-
CASSLFGTEAFF	TRBV12-3/TRBV12-4	few	12	-
CASSTLRGYEQYF	TRBV19	-	13	-
CASPLAGVTYEQFF	TRBV5-1	few	14	TRBD2
CASSEVGAEQFF	TRBV2	-	12	-
CASSPDPWGRPGANVLTF	TRBV5-1	many	18	-
CASSMQGTSGNQPQHF	TRBV19	many	16	-
CASRKIGGDNEQFF	TRBV12-3/TRBV12-4	few	14	TRBD2
CAIRTRADTQYF	TRBV10-3	many	12	-
CASSTQRARDIQYF	TRBV19	few	14	-
CASSQQGRTEAFF	TRBV14	few	13	-
CASSRDRGHIQYF	TRBV11-2	many	13	TRBD1
CASSQSLLMGETQYF	TRBV3-1	-	15	-
CASSFRANTGELFF	TRBV7-9	-	14	-
CASRLGFGEQFF	TRBV13	few	12	-
CASSLGTIYEQYF	TRBV4-1	-	13	-
CATSGTMRSYEQYF	TRBV15	-	14	-
CAISESRTSGTDTQYF	TRBV10-3	few	16	TRBD2
CASSEIYVRSNQPQHF	TRBV6-1	-	16	-
CASSVGSYEQYF	TRBV5-1	-	12	-
CASSFQQRYEQYF	TRBV6-5	-	13	-
CARSLARTSNTGELFF	TRBV5-3	-	16	-
CASSLANTDTQYF	TRBV7-6	few	13	-
CSARGGAGRYEQYF	TRBV20-1	few	14	-
CASSLRGEQFF	TRBV5-1	many	11	-
CASSLWPGVTEAFF	TRBV27	-	14	-
CASIPPPGAGNEQFF	TRBV6-5	few	15	TRBD2
CASSQDPGGDYGYTF	TRBV4-1	few	15	TRBD1
CSTNGAKNIQYF	TRBV20-1	-	12	-
CSVDPGTGGNEQFF	TRBV29-1	-	14	TRBD2
CASQGQFNQPQHF	TRBV18	many	13	TRBD1
CASTVGGEQFF	TRBV28	few	11	-
CASSPGNGRQREQYF	TRBV18	-	15	-
CSARAGVYNEQFF	TRBV20-1	few	13	-
CASSQIAGMVAEQYF	TRBV11-2	-	15	TRBD2
CASGILASHNEQFF	TRBV7-9	many	14	-
CASSSFKGEQYF	TRBV7-9	few	12	-
CASSRMGSEVFF	TRBV6-1	-	12	-
CASRQREGGNEQFF	TRBV7-6	-	14	TRBD2
CASSYGVTSGIYEQYF	TRBV6-5	-	16	TRBD2
CASRPGQPYGYTF	TRBV28	-	13	TRBD1
CAWSKGDAADTQYF	TRBV30	-	14	-
CASSGGTGSYEQYF	TRBV2	-	14	TRBD1
CASSKEGLGFCSYNEQFF	TRBV21-1	-	18	-
CASSLDSNIQYF	TRBV7-9	-	12	-